The 24 T cell receptor beta chains in this list originate from one sample, sequenced in a study of blood T cell repertoires in COVID-19. Only in-frame clones appear in the TCRdb table, and some are missing; sequencing was by immunoSEQ multiplex PCR. Of over 100,000 clones detected, roughly three quarters appear once; the ten largest clones hold around 1.8%. Sample: peripheral blood. All receptors derive from a woman between 65 and 79 years old with acute or convalescent COVID-19.

The V and J genes are TRBV7-3 and TRBJ2-7; 10 bases match TRBD2. J lost 7 bases, V lost 5 bases, and 11 bases had no gene match. There are 15 residues in the CDR3. CDR1 is SGHTA, CDR2 FQGTGA, per germline. CDR3 amino acids: CASSPSGTSAGEQYF. The DNA for the CDR3 is TGTGCCAGCAGCCCTAGCGGGACTAGCGCGGGGGAGCAGTACTTC.

The chain combines TRBV6-5 with TRBJ2-7; D may be TRBD1 (8 bases). Germline CDR1 MNHEY, CDR2 SVGAGI. This CDR3 comprises 14 residues. V dropped 5 bases and J dropped 2 bases, with 13 bases sitting between them. CDR3 residues: CASSIQGGAYEQYF. In nucleotides, the CDR3 is TGTGCCAGCAGTATACAGGGGGGGGCCTACGAGCAGTACTTC.

The V call is TRBV9, the J call TRBJ1-1; maybe TRBD1 (6 bases). This CDR3 comprises 13 residues. The V gene's germline CDR1 is SGDLS and CDR2 YYNGEE. Trimming shortened V by 2 bases and J by 4 bases, and 9 bases separated the two germline ends. The DNA of the CDR3 is TGTGCCAGCAGCGTGGGACACTTCACTGAAGCTTTCTTT. Its protein product is CASSVGHFTEAFF.

The chain carries TRBV12-3 or TRBV12-4 and TRBJ1-4, with 7 bases that match TRBD1. Trimming removed 8 bases from V and 7 bases from J; junction bases left unmatched: 7. The CDR3 consists of 13 residues. For the CDR3, the DNA is TGTGCCAGCGCGGACAGGCTAGGTGAAAAACTGTTTTTT. This sequence encodes CASADRLGEKLFF.

This clone was counted a few times. The J gene is TRBJ2-1, the V gene TRBV3-1 (or the pseudogene TRBV3-2); TRBD1 matches 10 bases. After removal of 4 bases from V and 9 bases from J, the junction contained 3 bases not matched to a gene. CDR3 length equals 13 residues. Germline V gene lookup returns CDR1 LGHDT and CDR2 YNNKEL (reference sequence). The CDR3 region is CASSRDRGGEQFF. CDR3 nucleotide sequence: TGTGCCAGCAGCCGGGACAGGGGCGGTGAGCAGTTCTTC.

The V and J genes are TRBV6-1 and TRBJ1-5; weak D call: TRBD1 (5 bases). V lost 0 bases, J lost 5 bases, and 11 bases lay in between. The CDR3 is made up of 15 amino acids. Per germline, CDR1 MNHNS and CDR2 SASEGT. The chain's CDR3 is CASSEARGTDQPQHF. CDR3 bases: TGTGCCAGCAGTGAAGCGCGGGGCACCGATCAGCCCCAGCATTTT.

The chain combines TRBV24-1 with TRBJ1-5, with D perhaps matching TRBD1 (5 bases). CDR3 length equals 14 residues. CDR1 KGHDR and CDR2 SFDVKD come from the germline V gene. Between the trimmed V and J ends, which lost 5 bases and 3 bases, there was a span of 10 bases. The CDR3 is CATSGGGTNQPQHF. CDR3 nucleotides: TGTGCCACCAGTGGGGGGGGTACCAATCAGCCCCAGCATTTT.

V is TRBV6-2 or TRBV6-3 and J is TRBJ2-5, with 8 nucleotides matching TRBD2. Germline assignment: CDR1 MNHEY and CDR2 SVGEGT. J lost 5 bases, V lost 2 bases, and 7 bases had no gene match. This CDR3 region has 15 residues. This CDR3 reads CASSYSGGRGETQYF. As DNA, the CDR3 is TGTGCCAGCAGTTACAGCGGGGGCCGTGGGGAGACCCAGTACTTC.

The chain uses TRBV5-1 and TRBJ2-4, with 9 bases aligning to TRBD1. CDR1 is SGHRS and CDR2 is YFSETQ in the germline V gene. This CDR3 spans 14 amino acids. After removal of 3 bases from V and 7 bases from J, the junction contained 5 bases not matched to a gene. This chain's CDR3 is CASSSAGTGNIQYF. The CDR3, as DNA: TGCGCCAGCAGCTCGGCCGGGACAGGGAACATTCAGTACTTC.

The V gene is TRBV19, the J gene TRBJ2-6, with a tentative D call TRBD1 (6 bases). V was pared by 3 bases and J by 0 bases, with 15 bases between. Germline CDR1 LNHDA, CDR2 SQIVND (reference sequence). The CDR3 is 18 amino acids. In nucleotides, the CDR3 is TGTGCCAGTAGTATGTCAGGGGCTCCCGGCTCTGGGGCCAACGTCCTGACTTTC. Translation: CASSMSGAPGSGANVLTF.

J is TRBJ1-2 and V is TRBV12-3 or TRBV12-4; tentative D call: TRBD1 (6 bases). Trimming left V 3 bases short and J 2 bases short, with 7 bases between. This CDR3 contains 13 residues. The CDR3 coding sequence is TGTGCCAGCAGTTTTACAGGGAACTATGGCTACACCTTC. Translation gives CASSFTGNYGYTF.

This chain links TRBV2 with TRBJ2-3, with 11 bases identical to TRBD2. Trimming took 7 bases from V and 4 from J; bases not matched to a gene: 10. Germline CDR1 is SNHLY and CDR2 is FYNNEI. This CDR3 comprises 16 residues. The CDR3 nucleotides read TGTGCCAGCACCATTTTAGCGGGAGGGCCACCAGATACGCAGTATTTT. It is translated as CASTILAGGPPDTQYF.

The chain employs TRBV5-1 and TRBJ1-4; D not certain. The germline gives CDR1 SGHRS, CDR2 YFSETQ. CDR3 size: 15 residues. Trimming took off 4 bases at V and 0 bases at J, with 10 bases between the two ends. CDR3 nucleotide sequence: TGCGCCAGCAGCGCGGGGTTAGCAACTAATGAAAAACTGTTTTTT. Protein: CASSAGLATNEKLFF.

This sequence joins TRBV12-5 and TRBJ1-5; possibly TRBD1 for D (6 bases). There are 15 residues in the CDR3. Deletions cut 5 bases from V and 7 bases from J, with 18 bases between. Germline loops: CDR1 LGHNT, CDR2 FRNRAP. Here the CDR3 reads CASGPSGRGEQPQHF. In DNA form, the CDR3 reads TGTGCTAGTGGTCCCTCGGGGAGGGGGGAGCAGCCCCAGCATTTT.

The V and J genes are TRBV10-1 and TRBJ2-3; 9 bases line up with TRBD2. Germline assignment: CDR1 WNHNN and CDR2 SYGVQD (reference sequence). The CDR3 length is 16 residues. The ends lost 2 bases at V and 0 bases at J; junction bases unmatched: 3. The CDR3 DNA is TGCGCCAGCAGTGAGGGACTAGCGCTGAGCACAGATACGCAGTATTTT. It encodes CASSEGLALSTDTQYF.

The chain links TRBV19 to TRBJ2-4; TRBD1 agrees at 10 bases. In germline, CDR1 is LNHDA, CDR2 SQIVND (reference sequence). The CDR3 runs to 15 residues. V lost 7 bases, J lost 6 bases, and 9 bases stayed unmatched. In DNA, the CDR3 is TGTGCCAGTAACGCCCGACAGGGGGCCGGAAACATTCAGTACTTC. It encodes CASNARQGAGNIQYF.

The rearrangement links TRBV6-6 to TRBJ1-6; no clear D. Germline lookup yields CDR1 MNHNY and CDR2 SVGAGI (reference sequence). The CDR3 length is 13 residues. Trimming left V 2 bases short and J 10 bases short, with 9 bases between. In DNA form, the CDR3 reads TGTGCCAGCAGTTACGACCCTAGGTCACCCCTCCACTTT. It translates to CASSYDPRSPLHF.

This sequence joins TRBV4-1 and TRBJ2-3; 10 bases are shared with TRBD1. CDR1 is MGHRA and CDR2 is YSYEKL in the germline V gene. V lost 4 bases, J lost 3 bases, and 7 bases stayed unmatched. The length of the CDR3 is 16 residues. The chain's CDR3 is CASSPAVGQGTDTQYF. The CDR3 DNA follows: TGCGCCAGCAGCCCGGCTGTGGGACAGGGGACAGATACGCAGTATTTT.

The V and J genes are TRBV4-3 and TRBJ2-7; no clear D gene. Germline CDR1 LGHNA, CDR2 YSLEER. CDR3 length: 14 amino acids. V gave up 0 bases and J gave up 3 bases, with 9 bases separating them. The CDR3 loop reads CASSQDLHSYEQYF. In DNA form, the CDR3 reads TGCGCCAGCAGCCAAGATCTACACAGCTACGAGCAGTACTTC.

The J gene is TRBJ2-3, the V gene TRBV7-3; no firm D call. Germline V gene lookup returns CDR1 SGHTA and CDR2 FQGTGA. This CDR3 contains 12 residues. V was cut by 5 bases and J by 3 bases, with 6 bases left in between. CDR3 amino acids: CASSPSTDTQYF. As DNA, the CDR3 is TGTGCCAGCAGCCCGAGTACAGATACGCAGTATTTT.

The rearrangement uses TRBV5-1 and TRBJ1-1; tentatively, D is TRBD1 (6 bases). This CDR3 comprises 14 residues. Between the trimmed V and J ends, which lost 1 base and 3 bases, there was a span of 10 bases. CDR1 SGHRS and CDR2 YFSETQ come from the germline V gene. CDR3 sequence (DNA): TGCGCCAGCAGCTTGAGGGCAGGGGACACTGAAGCTTTCTTT. It encodes CASSLRAGDTEAFF.

This clone was seen a handful of times. The chain recombines TRBV29-1 with TRBJ1-2; TRBD1 matches at 8 bases. Trimming cost V 6 bases and J 5 bases; bases outside gene matches: 11. The CDR3 consists of 14 residues. From germline, CDR1 is SQVTM and CDR2 ANQGSEA. The CDR3 region is CSVWSMGQAYGYTF. CDR3 nucleotides: TGCAGCGTCTGGTCCATGGGACAGGCATATGGCTACACCTTC.

There are a few counts of this clone. The chain links TRBV9 to TRBJ2-5, with 8 positions matching TRBD1. Germline V gives CDR1 SGDLS, CDR2 YYNGEE. CDR3 length: 16 residues. With 0 bases clipped from V and 5 bases from J, the junction kept 9 bases outside the gene matches. The CDR3 region has the DNA TGTGCCAGCAGCGTAGGTGGCAGGGGGCGCGATGAGACCCAGTACTTC. It translates to CASSVGGRGRDETQYF. Using reference TRBV9 and TRBJ2-5 for the parts outside the CDR3, the full variable domain is DSGVTQTPKHLITATGQRVTLRCSPRSGDLSVYWYQQSLDQGLQFLIQYYNGEERAKGNILERFSAQQFPDLHSELNLSSLELGDSALYFCASSVGGRGRDETQYFGPGTRLLVL.

The chain recombines TRBV6-6 with TRBJ1-1; D possibly corresponds to TRBD1 (6 bases). Germline V lookup: CDR1 MNHNY, CDR2 SVGAGI (reference sequence). Trimming removed 7 bases at V and 0 bases at J, with 18 bases between. The CDR3 has 16 residues. The CDR3 reads CASTKRFQGLNTEAFF. The CDR3 DNA sequence: TGTGCCAGCACTAAGAGGTTCCAGGGGCTGAACACTGAAGCTTTCTTT.